This record covers a single TCR beta chain. Not enrolled were patients with uncontrolled infection, other autoimmune disease, pregnancy or lactation. The PBMCs had their origin in less than 13 ml of fresh peripheral blood. The source material, RNA transcripts, was used to amplify TCR beta CDR3 regions. During a first-round RT-PCR of the TCR CDR3, the HTBI primer set was used. TCRdb redid the calling of the multiplex PCR reads with MiXCR, one entry per CDR3 protein. Here the sample spans about 350,000 distinct CDR3 sequences, around 15% being singletons. This sample was taken from a study of T cells in Graves' hyperthyroidism and ophthalmopathy. Study in general: Any treatment followed the collection of peripheral blood at initial diagnosis.

The clonotype originates from a woman aged 60-75 years with Graves' ophthalmopathy. Sequencing was performed on blood.

CDR3 DNA sequence: TGCAGTGCTGGAGCGATGTTAGCGGGAGGGAATGAGCAGTTCTTC. Translation gives CSAGAMLAGGNEQFF. The chain recombines TRBV20-1 with TRBJ2-1; TRBD2 aligns across 11 bases. V was clipped by 5 bases and J by 7 bases; unmatched bases: 10. Germline CDR1 DFQATT, CDR2 SNEGSKA (reference sequence). This CDR3 is 15 amino acids long.